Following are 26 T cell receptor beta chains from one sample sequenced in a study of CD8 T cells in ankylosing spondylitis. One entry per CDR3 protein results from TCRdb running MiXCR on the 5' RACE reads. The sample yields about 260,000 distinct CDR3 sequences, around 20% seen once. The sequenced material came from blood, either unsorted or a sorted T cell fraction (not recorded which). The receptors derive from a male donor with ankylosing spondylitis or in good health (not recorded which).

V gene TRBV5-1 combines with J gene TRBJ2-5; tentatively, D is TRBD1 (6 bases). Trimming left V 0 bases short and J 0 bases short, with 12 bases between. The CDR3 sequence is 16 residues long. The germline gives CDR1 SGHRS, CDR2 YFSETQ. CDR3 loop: CASSLGAGANQETQYF. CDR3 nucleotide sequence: TGCGCCAGCAGCTTGGGGGCAGGGGCCAACCAAGAGACCCAGTACTTC.

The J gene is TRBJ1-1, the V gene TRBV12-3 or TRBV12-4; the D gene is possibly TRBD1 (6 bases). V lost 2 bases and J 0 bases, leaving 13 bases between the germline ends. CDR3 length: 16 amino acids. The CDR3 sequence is CASSLSLTGMNTEAFF. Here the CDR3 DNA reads TGTGCCAGCAGTTTAAGCTTAACAGGGATGAACACTGAAGCTTTCTTT.

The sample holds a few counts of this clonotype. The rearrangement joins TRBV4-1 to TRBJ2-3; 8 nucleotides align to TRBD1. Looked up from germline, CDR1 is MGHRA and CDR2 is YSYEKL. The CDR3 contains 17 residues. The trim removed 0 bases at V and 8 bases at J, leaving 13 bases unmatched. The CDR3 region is CASSQEGVTGGRGTQYF. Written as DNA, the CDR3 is TGCGCCAGCAGCCAAGAGGGAGTAACAGGGGGAAGGGGTACGCAGTATTTT.

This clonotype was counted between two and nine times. CDR3 loop: CASSLASGGANEQFF. The CDR3 DNA is TGCGCCAGCAGCTTGGCTAGCGGGGGGGCCAATGAGCAGTTCTTC. V is TRBV5-1 and J is TRBJ2-1, with TRBD2 matching 12 bases. Per the germline V gene, CDR1 is SGHRS and CDR2 is YFSETQ. V dropped 0 bases and J dropped 6; count of bases not matched to a gene: 1. CDR3 length equals 15 residues.

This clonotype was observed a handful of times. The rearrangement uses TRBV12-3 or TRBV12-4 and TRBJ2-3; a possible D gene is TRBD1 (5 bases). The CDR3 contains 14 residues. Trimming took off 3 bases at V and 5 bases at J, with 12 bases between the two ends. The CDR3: CASSFLRAEDTQYF. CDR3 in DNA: TGTGCCAGCAGTTTTCTCAGGGCCGAAGATACGCAGTATTTT.

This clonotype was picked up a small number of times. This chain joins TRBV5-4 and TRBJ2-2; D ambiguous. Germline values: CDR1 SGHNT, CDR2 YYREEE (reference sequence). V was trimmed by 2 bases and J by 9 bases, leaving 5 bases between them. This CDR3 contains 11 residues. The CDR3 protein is CASSFTRELFF. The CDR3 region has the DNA TGTGCCAGCAGCTTTACTCGGGAGCTGTTTTTT.

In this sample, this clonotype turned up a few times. This chain's CDR3 is CASSPLGGDTDTQYF. CDR3 DNA: TGCGCCAGCAGCCCTCTCGGGGGGGACACAGATACGCAGTATTTT. This sequence joins TRBV5-1 and TRBJ2-3; 8 bases fit TRBD2. The CDR3 has 15 residues. CDR1 and CDR2 (germline): SGHRS, YFSETQ. The J segment lost 2 bases and the V segment lost 4 bases, leaving 6 bases of the junction unmatched.

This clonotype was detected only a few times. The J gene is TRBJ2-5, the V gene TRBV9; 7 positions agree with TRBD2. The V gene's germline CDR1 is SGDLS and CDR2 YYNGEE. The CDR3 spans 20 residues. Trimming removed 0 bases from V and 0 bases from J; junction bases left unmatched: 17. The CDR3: CASSVGSGRGGGSYQETQYF. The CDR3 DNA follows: TGTGCCAGCAGCGTAGGTTCCGGCCGAGGTGGCGGGAGTTACCAAGAGACCCAGTACTTC.

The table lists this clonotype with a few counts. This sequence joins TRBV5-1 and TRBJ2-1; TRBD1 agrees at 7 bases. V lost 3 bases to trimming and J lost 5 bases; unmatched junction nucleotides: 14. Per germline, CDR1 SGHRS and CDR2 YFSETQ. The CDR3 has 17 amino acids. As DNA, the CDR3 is TGCGCCAGCAGCTCCTACGGACAGGCTGGACCCAACAATGAGCAGTTCTTC. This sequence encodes CASSSYGQAGPNNEQFF.

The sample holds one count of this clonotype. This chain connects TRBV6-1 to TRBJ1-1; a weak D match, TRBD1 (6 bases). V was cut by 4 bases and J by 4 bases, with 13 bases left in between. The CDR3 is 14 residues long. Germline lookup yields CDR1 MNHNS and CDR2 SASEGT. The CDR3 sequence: CASSAQGSGTEAFF. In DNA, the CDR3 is TGTGCCAGCAGTGCCCAGGGGTCTGGCACTGAAGCTTTCTTT.

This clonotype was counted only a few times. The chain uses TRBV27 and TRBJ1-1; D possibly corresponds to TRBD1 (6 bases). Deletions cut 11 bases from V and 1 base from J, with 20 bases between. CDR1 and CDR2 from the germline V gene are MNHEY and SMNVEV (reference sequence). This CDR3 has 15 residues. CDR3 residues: CASRDTLGGNTEAFF. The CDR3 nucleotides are TGTGCCTCCAGGGACACCCTAGGGGGGAACACTGAAGCTTTCTTT.

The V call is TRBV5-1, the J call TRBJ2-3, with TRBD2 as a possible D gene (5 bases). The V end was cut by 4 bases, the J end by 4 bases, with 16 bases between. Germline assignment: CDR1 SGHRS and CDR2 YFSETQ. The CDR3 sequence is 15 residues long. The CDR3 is CASSPSGPVADTQYF. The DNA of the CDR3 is TGCGCCAGCAGCCCCAGCGGCCCAGTGGCAGATACGCAGTATTTT.

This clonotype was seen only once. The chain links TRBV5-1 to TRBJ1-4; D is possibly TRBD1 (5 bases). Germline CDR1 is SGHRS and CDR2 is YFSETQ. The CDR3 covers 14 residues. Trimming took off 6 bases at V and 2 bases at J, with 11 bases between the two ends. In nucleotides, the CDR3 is TGCGCCAGCACCGACAGAGCTACTAATGAAAAACTGTTTTTT. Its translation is CASTDRATNEKLFF.

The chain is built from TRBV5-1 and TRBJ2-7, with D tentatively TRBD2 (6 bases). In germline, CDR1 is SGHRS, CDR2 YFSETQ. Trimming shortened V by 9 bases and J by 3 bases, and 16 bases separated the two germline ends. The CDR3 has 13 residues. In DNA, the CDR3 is TGCGCCAACAGTGTGGGACTGAACTACGAGCAGTACGTC. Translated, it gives CANSVGLNYEQYV.

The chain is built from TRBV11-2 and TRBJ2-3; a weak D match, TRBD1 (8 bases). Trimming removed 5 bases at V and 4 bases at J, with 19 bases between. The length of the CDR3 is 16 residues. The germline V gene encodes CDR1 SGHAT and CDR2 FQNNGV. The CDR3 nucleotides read TGTGCCAGCAGCCTAGCCCGGACAGGGAGGGCAGATACGCAGTATTTT. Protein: CASSLARTGRADTQYF.

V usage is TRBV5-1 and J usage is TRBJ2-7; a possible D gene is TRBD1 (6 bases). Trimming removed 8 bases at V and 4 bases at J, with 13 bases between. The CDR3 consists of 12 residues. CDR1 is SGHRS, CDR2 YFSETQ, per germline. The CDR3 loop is CARTGISYEQYV. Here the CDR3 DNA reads TGCGCCAGAACAGGGATTTCTTACGAGCAGTACGTC.

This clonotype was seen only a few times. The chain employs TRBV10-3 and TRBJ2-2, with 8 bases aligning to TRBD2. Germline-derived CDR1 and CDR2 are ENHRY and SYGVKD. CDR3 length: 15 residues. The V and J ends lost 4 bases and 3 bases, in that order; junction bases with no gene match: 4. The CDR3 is CAISAGTRYTGELFF. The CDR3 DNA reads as TGTGCCATCAGTGCCGGGACTAGATACACCGGGGAGCTGTTTTTT.

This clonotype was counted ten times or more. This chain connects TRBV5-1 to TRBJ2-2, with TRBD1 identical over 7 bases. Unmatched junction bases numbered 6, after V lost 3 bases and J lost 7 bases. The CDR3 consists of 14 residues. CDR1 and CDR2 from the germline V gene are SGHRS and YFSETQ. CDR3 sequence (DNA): TGCGCCAGCAGCTCACAGGGGCGAGGCGGGGAGCTGTTTTTT. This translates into CASSSQGRGGELFF.

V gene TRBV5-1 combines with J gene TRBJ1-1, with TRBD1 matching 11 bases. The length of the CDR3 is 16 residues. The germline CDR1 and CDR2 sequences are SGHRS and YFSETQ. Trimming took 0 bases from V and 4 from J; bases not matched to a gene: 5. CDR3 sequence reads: CASSLDGQGAPTEAFF. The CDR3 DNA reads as TGCGCCAGCAGCTTGGATGGACAGGGGGCGCCCACTGAAGCTTTCTTT.

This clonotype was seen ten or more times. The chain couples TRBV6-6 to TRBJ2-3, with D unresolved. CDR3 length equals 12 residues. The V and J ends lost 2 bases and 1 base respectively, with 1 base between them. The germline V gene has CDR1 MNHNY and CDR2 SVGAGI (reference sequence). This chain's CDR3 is CASSYGTDTQYF. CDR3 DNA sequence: TGTGCCAGCAGTTACGGCACAGATACGCAGTATTTT.

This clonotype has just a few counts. CDR3 DNA: TGTGCCAGCAGTTTAGGCCAGGTGGGCTACGAGCAGTACGTC. It specifies CASSLGQVGYEQYV. The rearrangement links TRBV28 to TRBJ2-7; D unresolved. Germline CDR1 reads MDHEN; CDR2 reads SYDVKM. V was clipped by 2 bases and J by 3 bases, with 11 bases between them. The CDR3 length is 14 residues.

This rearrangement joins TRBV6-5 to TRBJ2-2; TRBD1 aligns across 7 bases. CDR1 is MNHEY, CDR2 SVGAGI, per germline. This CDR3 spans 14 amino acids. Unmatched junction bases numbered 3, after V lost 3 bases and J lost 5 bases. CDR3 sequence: CASSYTQGTGELFF. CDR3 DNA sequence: TGTGCCAGCAGTTATACACAGGGGACCGGGGAGCTGTTTTTT.

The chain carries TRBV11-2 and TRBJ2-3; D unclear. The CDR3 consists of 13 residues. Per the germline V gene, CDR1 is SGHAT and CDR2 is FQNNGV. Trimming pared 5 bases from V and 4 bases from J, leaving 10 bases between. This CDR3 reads CASSQSSSDTQYF. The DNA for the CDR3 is TGTGCCAGCAGCCAAAGTAGCTCAGATACGCAGTATTTT.

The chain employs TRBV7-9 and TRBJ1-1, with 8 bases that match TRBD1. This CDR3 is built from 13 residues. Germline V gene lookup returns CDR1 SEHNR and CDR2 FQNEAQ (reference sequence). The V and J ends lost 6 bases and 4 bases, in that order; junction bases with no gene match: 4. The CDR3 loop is CASRSDRGTEAFF. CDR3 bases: TGTGCCAGCAGATCAGACAGGGGCACTGAAGCTTTCTTT.

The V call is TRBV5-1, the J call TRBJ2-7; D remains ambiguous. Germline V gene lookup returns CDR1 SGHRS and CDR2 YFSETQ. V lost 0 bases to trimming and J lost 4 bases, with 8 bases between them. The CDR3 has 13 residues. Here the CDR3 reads CASSLAAGYEQYV. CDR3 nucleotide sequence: TGCGCCAGCAGCTTGGCCGCAGGATACGAGCAGTACGTC.

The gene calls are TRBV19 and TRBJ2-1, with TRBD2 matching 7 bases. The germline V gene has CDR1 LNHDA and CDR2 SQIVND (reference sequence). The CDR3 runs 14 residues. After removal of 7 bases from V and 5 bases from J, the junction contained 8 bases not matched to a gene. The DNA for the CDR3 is TGTGCCAGTATGGCTCGCGGGAGTAACAATGAGCAGTTCTTC. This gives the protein CASMARGSNNEQFF.